Listed here are 25 T cell receptor beta chains from one sample, sequenced in a study of blood T cells in healthy people across ages. A J-beta primer mix and a sample-barcoded 5' primer were used in a second PCR of about 6 to 12 cycles. TCRdb reprocessed the 5' RACE reads with MiXCR, giving one entry per CDR3 protein. The sample lists roughly 1,000,000 distinct CDR3 sequences; almost 25% were seen once. This sample also belongs to another study, concerning T cells of mothers and their children.

Sequencing used blood. These receptor sequences come from a girl aged 2-9 years in good health.

V usage is TRBV7-2 and J usage is TRBJ1-2; TRBD1 might be the D (5 bases). CDR3 length: 16 residues. Germline CDR1 SGHTA, CDR2 FQGNSA. Trimming stripped 2 bases from V and 7 bases from J, with 20 bases between. CDR3: CASSLNGDSLAGGYTF. The CDR3 DNA follows: TGTGCCAGCAGCTTAAATGGCGACAGTCTAGCCGGTGGCTACACCTTC.

The chain combines TRBV6-2 or TRBV6-3 with TRBJ2-5; TRBD1 aligns across 8 bases. The DNA matches TRBJ2-7 better at its end, which makes the J call doubtful. The CDR3 runs to 14 residues. Germline V lookup: CDR1 MNHEY, CDR2 SVGEGT. The CDR3 coding sequence is TGTGCCAGCACCTCCGGGACAGGCTACTACGAGCAGTACTTC. It yields the protein CASTSGTGYYEQYF.

This clonotype was counted a few times. The rearrangement uses TRBV19 and TRBJ1-5; D remains unclear. The length of the CDR3 is 12 residues. Trimming stripped 3 bases from V and 5 bases from J, with 5 bases between. Per the germline V gene, CDR1 is LNHDA and CDR2 is SQIVND (reference sequence). CDR3 DNA sequence: TGTGCCAGTAGTATGGTCGATCAGCCCCAGCATTTT. The encoded protein is CASSMVDQPQHF.

The rearrangement links TRBV7-3 to TRBJ2-3, with D maybe TRBD2 (5 bases). CDR1 is SGHTA, CDR2 FQGTGA, per germline. This CDR3 spans 16 amino acids. Trimming took 4 bases from V and 4 from J, leaving 18 bases between them. Here the CDR3 reads CASSYVDGRIPDTQYF. The CDR3 DNA is TGTGCCAGCAGCTACGTGGATGGGAGAATCCCAGATACGCAGTATTTT.

The genes are TRBV20-1 and TRBJ1-4, with D perhaps TRBD1 (6 bases). V was shortened by 3 bases and J by 8 bases, with 19 bases between the two germline ends. This CDR3 has 15 amino acids. Per the germline V gene, CDR1 is DFQATT and CDR2 is SNEGSKA (reference sequence). The CDR3 DNA sequence: TGCAGTGCTAGGGGCGGGGGCAGCCTGGTAGAAAAACTGTTTTTT. It is translated as CSARGGGSLVEKLFF.

The chain couples TRBV29-1 to TRBJ2-3; D not certain. There are 12 residues in the CDR3. The V gene's germline CDR1 is SQVTM and CDR2 ANQGSEA. V was clipped by 6 bases and J by 6 bases, with 13 bases between them. This chain's CDR3 is CSVLPESDTQYF. CDR3 coding DNA: TGCAGCGTCCTCCCAGAGAGCGATACGCAGTATTTT.

This clonotype appeared a few times. Mismatch with germline at one junction end may stem from a read error. The chain is built from TRBV9 and TRBJ2-1, with TRBD2 as a possible D gene (6 bases). Germline assignment: CDR1 SGDLS and CDR2 YYNGEE. The CDR3 is 12 residues long. The CDR3 DNA follows: TGTGCCAGCAGCGAGGACTACAGTGAGCAGTTCTTC. Amino acid sequence: CASSEDYSEQFF.

The chain links TRBV6-1 to TRBJ2-5; 8 bases line up with TRBD2. Trimming took 2 bases from V and 5 from J; bases not matched to a gene: 13. Germline V gene sequence: CDR1 MNHNS, CDR2 SASEGT. The CDR3 is 17 residues long. CDR3 sequence reads: CASSEPSSGSFTETQYF. The CDR3 bases are TGTGCCAGCAGTGAACCTAGCAGCGGGAGTTTTACGGAGACCCAGTACTTC.

This clonotype showed up many times. This sequence joins TRBV18 and TRBJ2-4, with unresolved D. The V and J ends lost 3 bases and 7 bases respectively, with 16 bases between them. Germline V CDR1 and CDR2: KGHSH, LQKENI. The CDR3 runs to 15 residues. The CDR3 sequence: CASSPTSPGLNIQYF. The CDR3 DNA reads TGTGCCAGCTCACCGACTTCCCCGGGTTTGAACATTCAGTACTTC.

The V call is TRBV3-1, the J call TRBJ1-2; D gene unclear. Trimming took 4 bases from V and 3 from J, leaving 6 bases between them. Germline V gene lookup returns CDR1 LGHDT and CDR2 YNNKEL (reference sequence). The CDR3 is 12 amino acids. The CDR3 protein is CASSRSDYGYTF. The CDR3 nucleotides read TGTGCCAGCAGCCGCTCTGACTATGGCTACACCTTC.

This CDR3 is CASTPPGPWDETQYF. Here the CDR3 DNA reads TGTGCCAGCACTCCACCGGGCCCCTGGGATGAGACCCAGTACTTC. This chain connects TRBV2 to TRBJ2-5; D ambiguous. The germline CDR1 and CDR2 sequences are SNHLY and FYNNEI. V shed 7 bases and J shed 5 bases, with 20 bases lying between them. The CDR3 is 15 amino acids.

The V call is TRBV7-9, the J call TRBJ2-5; D remains unclear. Between the trimmed V and J ends, which lost 1 base and 2 bases, there was a span of 11 bases. The germline V gene encodes CDR1 SEHNR and CDR2 FQNEAQ (reference sequence). This CDR3 is built from 15 residues. This chain's CDR3 is CASSLGRTAQETQYF. The CDR3 DNA reads TGTGCCAGCAGCTTAGGCCGGACGGCTCAAGAGACCCAGTACTTC.

This clonotype appeared a few times. This sequence joins TRBV7-2 and TRBJ2-2; D remains ambiguous. Germline V gene lookup returns CDR1 SGHTA and CDR2 FQGNSA. V lost 5 bases, J lost 3 bases, and 22 bases lay in between. The CDR3 totals 18 residues. The CDR3 reads CASSVTWAGRLYTGELFF. For the CDR3, the DNA is TGTGCCAGCAGCGTTACCTGGGCCGGGCGGTTGTACACCGGGGAGCTGTTTTTT.

The J gene is TRBJ2-1, the V gene TRBV14; the match to TRBD2 covers 8 bases. The CDR3 length is 17 residues. V dropped 4 bases and J dropped 0; count of bases not matched to a gene: 8. Germline V gene sequence: CDR1 SGHDN, CDR2 FVKESK. The CDR3 nucleotides read TGTGCCAGCAGCCGGATAAGCGGGGGCCTCTCCTACAATGAGCAGTTCTTC. It yields the protein CASSRISGGLSYNEQFF.

The chain is built from TRBV5-1 and TRBJ1-2, with 9 bases fitting TRBD1. V gave up 4 bases and J gave up 3 bases; unmatched junction bases: 7. CDR3 length: 15 residues. From germline, CDR1 is SGHRS and CDR2 YFSETQ. CDR3 in amino acids: CASSLPGTGYYGYTF. CDR3 nucleotides: TGCGCCAGCAGCCTTCCCGGGACAGGGTACTATGGCTACACCTTC.

The rearrangement joins TRBV6-6 to TRBJ2-2; D is unresolved. The CDR3 covers 15 residues. Trimming stripped 6 bases from V and 0 bases from J, with 11 bases between. Germline assignment: CDR1 MNHNY and CDR2 SVGAGI (reference sequence). The CDR3: CASSFPATNTGELFF. The DNA for the CDR3 is TGTGCCAGCAGCTTCCCCGCAACGAACACCGGGGAGCTGTTTTTT.

This chain links TRBV7-9 with TRBJ2-5; TRBD2 agrees at 8 bases. The end of the DNA fits TRBJ2-1 better, so the J call may be wrong. CDR1 SEHNR and CDR2 FQNEAQ come from the germline V gene (reference sequence). This CDR3 is built from 15 residues. CDR3 DNA sequence: TGTGCCAGCAGCCCAAGGGCTAGCGGGCTCAATGAGCAGTTCTTC. Protein: CASSPRASGLNEQFF.

CDR3 region: CASSSLFGVGKTEAFF. The CDR3 DNA sequence: TGTGCCAGCAGTTCACTCTTCGGGGTTGGTAAGACTGAAGCTTTCTTT. This chain links TRBV27 with TRBJ1-1; unclear D gene. This CDR3 has 16 amino acids. The germline V gene has CDR1 MNHEY and CDR2 SMNVEV (reference sequence). V gave up 4 bases and J gave up 5 bases, with 20 bases separating them.

The sample holds a few counts of this clonotype. The V and J genes are TRBV2 and TRBJ2-3; D remains ambiguous. This CDR3 is built from 14 residues. V was trimmed by 3 bases and J by 2 bases, leaving 9 bases between them. CDR1 SNHLY and CDR2 FYNNEI come from the germline V gene. The CDR3 spells CASSDVDPTDTQYF. Here the CDR3 DNA reads TGTGCCAGCAGTGACGTGGACCCCACAGATACGCAGTATTTT.

V gene TRBV29-1 combines with J gene TRBJ2-7, with D maybe TRBD1 (5 bases). V was trimmed by 6 bases and J by 2 bases, leaving 20 bases between them. This CDR3 is 15 amino acids long. CDR1 and CDR2 from the germline V gene are SQVTM and ANQGSEA. The CDR3 coding sequence is TGCAGCGTCTCGCCGCAGGGCCCTTCTCCCTACGAGCAGTACTTC. It codes for CSVSPQGPSPYEQYF.

This clonotype was recorded a few times. The DNA for the CDR3 is TGTGCCAGCAGTGAATTGGACGCGGACAGAGAGAGGGGCTACACCTTC. The encoded protein is CASSELDADRERGYTF. The chain uses TRBV25-1 and TRBJ1-2; D is possibly TRBD1 (6 bases). The germline V gene encodes CDR1 MGHDK and CDR2 SYGVNS. The V gene lost 1 base and the J gene lost 8 bases, with 20 bases spanning the gap. This CDR3 contains 16 residues.

This clonotype was counted between two and nine times. This chain uses TRBV10-1 with TRBJ2-5; tentative D call: TRBD2 (5 bases). With 1 base removed from V and 4 bases from J, the gap between germline ends came to 13 bases. Germline loops: CDR1 WNHNN, CDR2 SYGVQD (reference sequence). The CDR3 length is 15 residues. This CDR3 is CASSEFGDPGETQYF. The CDR3 DNA follows: TGCGCCAGCAGTGAGTTCGGGGATCCTGGAGAGACCCAGTACTTC.

There are a few counts of this clonotype. The rearrangement joins TRBV7-2 to TRBJ1-2; D possibly corresponds to TRBD1 (6 bases). V lost 1 base to trimming and J lost 3 bases, with 12 bases between them. CDR1 and CDR2 (germline): SGHTA, FQGNSA. There are 15 residues in the CDR3. The CDR3 DNA reads TGTGCCAGCAGCTTAGAGGCAGGGGAGTACTATGGCTACACCTTC. Protein: CASSLEAGEYYGYTF.

The J gene is TRBJ2-7, the V gene TRBV27; possible D gene TRBD1, 6 bases. The CDR3 extends over 15 amino acids. Trimming shortened V by 2 bases and J by 4 bases, and 15 bases separated the two germline ends. In germline, CDR1 is MNHEY, CDR2 SMNVEV (reference sequence). CDR3 nucleotides: TGTGCCAGCAGTTTAGTAGGGGGTGAGGGGTACGAGCAGTACTTC. Translated: CASSLVGGEGYEQYF.

In its sample, this clonotype was seen once. The chain recombines TRBV12-5 with TRBJ2-5; either TRBD1 or TRBD2 may fit D (5 bases each). The V and J ends lost 2 bases and 2 bases respectively, with 18 bases between them. Looked up from germline, CDR1 is LGHNT and CDR2 is FRNRAP. The length of the CDR3 is 17 residues. In DNA, the CDR3 is TGTGCTAGTGGTTTGTCGCCCGGGACGGGGATTCAAGAGACCCAGTACTTC. Translated: CASGLSPGTGIQETQYF.